This T cell receptor (beta chain) was observed in a study of beta chain features in type 1 diabetes. Study-wide results and caveats: A definitive answer on HLA type influencing TCRB rearrangement was not reached here. The similarity of naive, central memory and Treg TCRB repertoires appeared greater among patients than among healthy donors. Researchers report that Type 1 diabetes patients had moderately but significantly shorter TCRB CDR3s across all four CD4+ subsets.

This clone has only a few counts. No antigen is known for it. Without exception, sorted populations had purity beyond 95%. CDR1 is SGHRS, CDR2 YFSETQ, per germline. The CDR3 has 12 residues. V was shortened by 1 base and J by 6 bases, with 7 bases between the two germline ends. What was sequenced were expressed TCRB transcripts, since all of the isolated RNA had been reverse transcribed. Produced via immunoSEQ multiplex PCR; TCRdb's table is partial and in-frame only. The table shows approximately 600,000 clones, with roughly 12% occurring only once. The sequenced sample was naive CD4+ T cells from blood. The chain employs TRBV5-1 and TRBJ1-2; the D is unclear. The receptor's source is a man aged 25 to 40 with type 1 diabetes. CDR3 loop: CASSLSGDGYTF. In nucleotides, the CDR3 is TGCGCCAGCAGCTTGAGTGGGGATGGCTACACCTTC.